This TCR beta chain was captured by sequencing in a study of cytomegalovirus exposure and HLA in healthy donors (dated by TCRdb to between 2016 and 2019). Background on the whole study: A later analysis indicated that the 120 validation repertoires were generated on the platform also employed for the 700 or so repertoires of the first cohort. Besides the first cohort of roughly 700 subjects, a separate validation cohort made up of 120 or so different subjects was used. To predict cytomegalovirus infection status, the study combined high-throughput TCR immunosequencing, statistical association of individual TCRs with disease status, and machine learning. The study was designed to test whether signatures of past pathogen exposure could be identified by cataloging public T cell receptors. Study-level results and caveats: Subsequent analysis determined that TCRs grouped into clusters in the first cohort also showed a tendency toward co-occurrence across the 120 or so validation repertoires, and 85% to 95% of cluster scores exceeded 0. While some public TCRs were present in many individuals, most TCR sequences turned up only very rarely across donors. In both the original and validation cohorts, the classifier was reported to diagnose cytomegalovirus status with high specificity and sensitivity. Three of the identified cytomegalovirus-associated TCR beta chains were confirmed in vitro to be specific for cytomegalovirus antigens. According to the authors, the approach could potentially be generalized to other disease states and immunological phenotypes. The study listed approximately 150 TCR beta chains as associated with cytomegalovirus. A later analysis had no HLA typing for the validation cohort, so co-occurrence there was scored across all 110 or so repertoires.

V and J are trimmed by 6 bases and 0 bases, and the gene matches miss 5 bases of the junction. The CDR3 measures 15 amino acids from cysteine to phenylalanine. The only DNA kept is the CDR3, 45 bases in frame from the first base. The germline V gene (reference sequence) sets CDR1 to MNHEY and CDR2 to SMNVEV. Remarks on this clone: There is no known antigen for this receptor. Per-base qualities were not stored, and no clone one base away is much larger.

Separate from the roughly 660-subject first cohort, the validation cohort of 90 to 150 subjects was the group to which the donors belonged. Libraries were made using the immunoSEQ multiplex PCR assay. The authors' analysis ran thus. A statistical classification framework was built to diagnose cytomegalovirus status from the catalog of TCR beta chain sequences. Here the immuneACCESS table is served through TCRdb, limited to in-frame sequences with V and J called. Missing clones are a known gap in these copies; in checked studies unresolved V genes cover under half, and the rest lacks a known reason. From that table come the V and J calls and clone size; the DNA was used to work out D and trimming. The sample records about 240,000 clones, approximately 90% of which are singletons. The ten most abundant clones make up less than 3% of the sample.

The chain was built from TRBV27 and TRBJ1-5; TRBD1 matches 7 bases in the middle. What was sequenced was PBMCs. This receptor was identified in a man aged 18 to 35 in good health and CMV-seronegative. Here is the DNA: TGTGCCAGCAGAGAGGGGGCTTATAGCAATCAGCCCCAGCATTTT. Its protein reads: CASREGAYSNQPQHF.